A selection of T cell receptor beta chains follows, all from one sample in a study of T cell repertoires in cytomegalovirus infection. Each CDR3 protein is one row after TCRdb ran MiXCR on the reads. Here the sample spans about 100,000 distinct CDR3 sequences, about 22% being singletons. The sample taken for sequencing was CD8+ T cells from PBMCs. All receptors come from a human donor in good health (CMV status not recorded). Some clones in this sample may be carry-over from other donors' samples. CDR3s include the opening cysteine and the closing phenylalanine or tryptophan. D genes are given only for firm matches. A clone size is listed for some rows: how often the clone was seen (once, few, many), or a class if it is expanded.

v_call: TRBV28
d_call: NA
clone_size: few
j_call: TRBJ2-5
cdr3_aa: CASTDLQETQYF
cdr3_nt: TGTGCCAGCACGGACCTCCAAGAGACCCAGTACTTC

v_call: TRBV4-1
d_call: TRBD1
clone_size: many
j_call: TRBJ2-7
cdr3_aa: CASSADRSDLYEQYF
cdr3_nt: TGCGCCAGCAGCGCGGACAGGAGTGATCTCTACGAGCAGTACTTC

v_call: TRBV24-1
d_call: NA
clone_size: NA
j_call: TRBJ1-1
cdr3_aa: CATSTGPAFF
cdr3_nt: TGTGCCACCAGTACAGGCCCAGCTTTCTTT

v_call: TRBV24-1
d_call: TRBD2
clone_size: NA
j_call: TRBJ2-1
cdr3_aa: CATSDSSGTSRNEQFF
cdr3_nt: TGTGCCACCAGTGATTCTTCCGGGACTAGCCGGAATGAGCAGTTCTTC

v_call: TRBV5-1
d_call: NA
clone_size: once
j_call: TRBJ2-1
cdr3_aa: CASSFRGEGPYNEQFF
cdr3_nt: TGCGCCAGCAGCTTCCGGGGTGAGGGTCCCTACAATGAGCAGTTCTTC

v_call: TRBV12-3/TRBV12-4
d_call: NA
clone_size: NA
j_call: TRBJ2-7
cdr3_aa: CASSFQASSYEQYF
cdr3_nt: TGTGCCAGCAGTTTCCAGGCTAGCTCCTACGAGCAGTACTTC

v_call: TRBV28
d_call: NA
clone_size: many
j_call: TRBJ2-7
cdr3_aa: CASSFHAGRYEQYF
cdr3_nt: TGTGCCAGCAGTTTTCACGCAGGCCGATACGAGCAGTACTTC

v_call: TRBV28
d_call: NA
clone_size: NA
j_call: TRBJ2-2
cdr3_aa: CASSYGMQTGELFF
cdr3_nt: TGTGCCAGCAGTTACGGGATGCAGACCGGGGAGCTGTTTTTT

v_call: TRBV7-8
d_call: NA
clone_size: many
j_call: TRBJ1-1
cdr3_aa: CASSLSGTFTEAFF
cdr3_nt: TGTGCCAGCAGCTTATCCGGGACATTCACTGAAGCTTTCTTT

v_call: TRBV7-9
d_call: NA
clone_size: few
j_call: TRBJ1-1
cdr3_aa: CATEEGGGDTEAFF
cdr3_nt: TGTGCCACCGAGGAAGGCGGCGGGGACACTGAAGCTTTCTTT

v_call: TRBV29-1
d_call: TRBD1
clone_size: NA
j_call: TRBJ2-7
cdr3_aa: CSVEGTGDSYEQYF
cdr3_nt: TGCAGCGTTGAAGGGACAGGGGACTCCTACGAGCAGTACTTC

v_call: TRBV7-2
d_call: NA
clone_size: many
j_call: TRBJ2-7
cdr3_aa: CASSNAYEQYF
cdr3_nt: TGTGCCAGCAGCAACGCCTACGAGCAGTACTTC

v_call: TRBV6-1
d_call: TRBD1
clone_size: NA
j_call: TRBJ2-7
cdr3_aa: CASSDGTGVVKQYF
cdr3_nt: TGTGCCAGCAGTGACGGGACAGGGGTCGTTAAGCAGTACTTC

v_call: TRBV12-3/TRBV12-4
d_call: NA
clone_size: NA
j_call: TRBJ2-7
cdr3_aa: CASTVGSGRGYEQYF
cdr3_nt: TGTGCCAGCACCGTAGGGTCGGGACGGGGCTACGAGCAGTACTTC

v_call: TRBV6-1
d_call: TRBD1
clone_size: NA
j_call: TRBJ2-5
cdr3_aa: CASSEAGQGVRETQYF
cdr3_nt: TGTGCCAGCAGTGAAGCTGGACAGGGGGTCCGGGAGACCCAGTACTTC

v_call: TRBV7-8
d_call: TRBD1
clone_size: many
j_call: TRBJ2-2
cdr3_aa: CASSLDRQGNTGELFF
cdr3_nt: TGTGCCAGCAGCTTAGACCGACAGGGGAACACCGGGGAGCTGTTTTTT

v_call: TRBV5-6
d_call: TRBD1
clone_size: few
j_call: TRBJ2-5
cdr3_aa: CASSFTGAGGSQETQYF
cdr3_nt: TGTGCCAGCAGCTTTACCGGGGCAGGGGGAAGCCAAGAGACCCAGTACTTC

v_call: TRBV28
d_call: NA
clone_size: many
j_call: TRBJ1-3
cdr3_aa: CASSLNRANSGNTIYF
cdr3_nt: TGTGCCAGCAGTTTGAACAGGGCTAACTCTGGAAACACCATATATTTT

v_call: TRBV11-1
d_call: NA
clone_size: many
j_call: TRBJ1-2
cdr3_aa: CASSLRGITTDGYTF
cdr3_nt: TGTGCCAGCAGCCTGAGGGGGATTACGACGGATGGCTACACCTTC

v_call: TRBV7-2
d_call: TRBD1
clone_size: many
j_call: TRBJ1-2
cdr3_aa: CASSSRNRGDYYGYTF
cdr3_nt: TGTGCCAGCAGCTCTAGGAACAGGGGTGATTACTATGGCTACACCTTC

v_call: TRBV5-6
d_call: TRBD2
clone_size: many
j_call: TRBJ2-1
cdr3_aa: CASSSGTSGVYNEQFF
cdr3_nt: TGTGCCAGCAGTAGTGGGACTAGCGGGGTATACAATGAGCAGTTCTTC

v_call: TRBV29-1
d_call: NA
clone_size: NA
j_call: TRBJ1-2
cdr3_aa: CSVEASGEYGYTF
cdr3_nt: TGCAGCGTTGAAGCTTCGGGGGAGTATGGCTACACCTTC

v_call: TRBV11-3
d_call: TRBD2
clone_size: few
j_call: TRBJ2-1
cdr3_aa: CASSPSGSVRGEQFF
cdr3_nt: TGTGCCAGCAGCCCGAGCGGGAGTGTTCGGGGTGAGCAGTTCTTC

v_call: TRBV12-3/TRBV12-4
d_call: NA
clone_size: few
j_call: TRBJ2-7
cdr3_aa: CASSFQGIVQQYF
cdr3_nt: TGTGCCAGCAGTTTTCAGGGGATCGTGCAGCAGTACTTC

v_call: TRBV20-1
d_call: NA
clone_size: few
j_call: TRBJ1-1
cdr3_aa: CSASRVDGTEAFF
cdr3_nt: TGCAGTGCTAGCAGGGTAGACGGCACTGAAGCTTTCTTT

v_call: TRBV15
d_call: NA
clone_size: NA
j_call: TRBJ2-1
cdr3_aa: CATSRDGGPPTSRPYNEQFF
cdr3_nt: TGTGCCACCAGCAGAGATGGTGGCCCGCCCACCTCTCGCCCCTACAATGAGCAGTTCTTC

v_call: TRBV19
d_call: TRBD1
clone_size: few
j_call: TRBJ1-2
cdr3_aa: CASSIHPRQGNGYTF
cdr3_nt: TGTGCCAGTAGTATTCACCCCCGACAGGGAAATGGCTACACCTTC

v_call: TRBV29-1
d_call: NA
clone_size: few
j_call: TRBJ2-1
cdr3_aa: CSVEEGNEQFF
cdr3_nt: TGCAGCGTTGAAGAGGGAAACGAGCAGTTCTTC

v_call: TRBV29-1
d_call: TRBD2
clone_size: NA
j_call: TRBJ2-2
cdr3_aa: CSVTSESNTGELFF
cdr3_nt: TGCAGCGTGACTAGCGAGTCGAACACCGGGGAGCTGTTTTTT

v_call: TRBV7-2
d_call: TRBD2
clone_size: many
j_call: TRBJ2-7
cdr3_aa: CASSLWALAGGDYEQYF
cdr3_nt: TGTGCCAGCAGCTTATGGGCGCTAGCGGGGGGGGATTACGAGCAGTACTTC

v_call: TRBV7-3
d_call: NA
clone_size: few
j_call: TRBJ2-7
cdr3_aa: CASSLTANSEQYF
cdr3_nt: TGTGCCAGCAGCTTAACCGCCAACAGCGAGCAGTACTTC

v_call: TRBV7-3
d_call: TRBD1
clone_size: few
j_call: TRBJ2-3
cdr3_aa: CASSSGQGLSDTQYF
cdr3_nt: TGTGCCAGCAGCTCGGGACAGGGTCTCTCGGATACGCAGTATTTT

v_call: TRBV5-6
d_call: NA
clone_size: few
j_call: TRBJ2-2
cdr3_aa: CASSRIMIAGELFF
cdr3_nt: TGTGCCAGCAGCCGAATTATGATCGCCGGGGAGCTGTTTTTT